This T cell receptor beta chain comes out of a study of T cell responses to AZD1222 COVID-19 vaccine. CDR3 length: 18 amino acids. The germline V gene encodes CDR1 SGHNT and CDR2 YYREEE (reference sequence). Deletions cut 4 bases from V and 7 bases from J, with 26 bases between. A remark on this clone: Antigen unknown.

Profiling relied on immunoSEQ multiplex PCR, and the TCRdb table lists in-frame clones only, not all of them. The sample shows around 58,000 clones, 89% of them seen only once. General study results and limits: The sample set comprised mostly white British donors with more females, and clonal diversity was possibly underestimated.

This rearrangement joins TRBV5-4 to TRBJ1-4; D not certain. Sequences were derived from peripheral blood, sampled 28 days after the second AZD1222 dose. This receptor was identified in an adult who received the AZD1222 COVID-19 vaccine. The CDR3 coding sequence is TGTGCCAGCAGCGCGGGTGGTGCCCAACTCGCTACGGGTGAAAAACTGTTTTTT. It specifies CASSAGGAQLATGEKLFF.